The 30 T cell receptor beta chains reported below all come from one sample, sequenced in a study of CD8 T cells in Susac syndrome. Random hexamers were used to reverse transcribe 0.5 to 1 ug of RNA. TCRdb independently ran MiXCR on the immunoSEQ multiplex PCR reads; one entry per CDR3 protein. The sample carries under 300,000 distinct CDR3 sequences, about 96% recorded once. Sequencing input: CD4+ T cells from PBMCs. These receptors all come from a human donor with Susac syndrome.

The chain uses TRBV28 and TRBJ1-2, with D uncertain. Trimming removed 6 bases from V and 6 bases from J, with 8 bases in between. In germline, CDR1 is MDHEN, CDR2 SYDVKM. This CDR3 has 11 amino acids. CDR3 residues: CASSSPNGYTF. Here the CDR3 DNA reads TGTGCCAGCAGCTCCCCGAATGGCTACACCTTC.

This clonotype was counted a few times. The chain joins TRBV12-3 or TRBV12-4 to TRBJ2-1; 7 nucleotides agree with TRBD2. The CDR3 length is 14 residues. V lost 3 bases and J lost 1; bases outside the gene matches: 0. CDR3 DNA sequence: TGTGCCAGCAGTTTGGGGGGGTCCTACAATGAGCAGTTCTTC. Encoded protein: CASSLGGSYNEQFF.

The CDR3 protein is CAWRPGLNNVLTF. The CDR3 region has the DNA TGTGCCTGGAGGCCGGGACTCAACAACGTCCTGACTTTC. The chain has TRBV30 and TRBJ2-6; possible D gene TRBD2, 6 bases. CDR3 length: 13 amino acids. Germline CDR1 and CDR2: GTSNPN and SVGIG (reference sequence). The V end was cut by 3 bases, the J end by 9 bases, with 12 bases between.

The rearrangement joins TRBV4-1 to TRBJ2-7, with D perhaps TRBD2 (6 bases). The V end lost 1 base, the J end lost 2 bases, and 18 bases lay between the germline ends. CDR3 length equals 17 residues. Germline CDR1 and CDR2: MGHRA and YSYEKL. The CDR3 spells CASSQGAAGLPPYEQYF. The CDR3 DNA follows: TGCGCCAGCAGCCAAGGGGCGGCGGGGTTGCCACCCTACGAGCAGTACTTC.

The J gene is TRBJ2-7, the V gene TRBV2; D is perhaps TRBD1 (6 bases). The germline gives CDR1 SNHLY, CDR2 FYNNEI. V was shortened by 9 bases and J by 6 bases, with 15 bases between the two germline ends. The CDR3 extends over 12 amino acids. CDR3 region: CASKNRAGEQYF. CDR3 DNA sequence: TGTGCCAGTAAGAACAGGGCCGGCGAGCAGTACTTC.

This chain's CDR3 is CASSSRTSEVNEQFF. For the CDR3, the DNA is TGTGCCAGCAGCTCCCGGACTAGCGAGGTCAATGAGCAGTTCTTC. The V call is TRBV11-3, the J call TRBJ2-1; the match to TRBD2 covers 9 bases. From germline, CDR1 is SGHNT and CDR2 YENEEA. V shed 4 bases and J 6 bases; nucleotides not matched to a gene: 7. This CDR3 has 15 residues.

The V and J genes are TRBV5-1 and TRBJ2-1, with D perhaps TRBD1 (7 bases). The V end was cut by 2 bases, the J end by 4 bases, with 16 bases between. The CDR3 contains 16 residues. Germline lookup yields CDR1 SGHRS and CDR2 YFSETQ. The CDR3 DNA reads TGCGCCAGCAGCTTCTCTCCAGGGGGGAATTACAATGAGCAGTTCTTC. Protein product: CASSFSPGGNYNEQFF.

The chain has TRBV2 and TRBJ1-1; no clear D. Between the trimmed V and J ends, which lost 6 bases and 0 bases, there was a span of 11 bases. Per the germline V gene, CDR1 is SNHLY and CDR2 is FYNNEI. The CDR3 consists of 14 residues. This CDR3 is CASRGEHMNTEAFF. DNA for the CDR3: TGTGCCAGCAGAGGCGAACACATGAACACTGAAGCTTTCTTT.

The V call is TRBV9, the J call TRBJ1-2, with a tentative D call TRBD1 (6 bases). Germline V lookup: CDR1 SGDLS, CDR2 YYNGEE. The CDR3 length is 15 residues. V lost 2 bases, J lost 3 bases, and 14 bases lay in between. CDR3 sequence (DNA): TGTGCCAGCAGCGTGGTACCGGGGGGGCACTATGGCTACACCTTC. Residues: CASSVVPGGHYGYTF.

The gene calls are TRBV29-1 and TRBJ1-1; 10 nucleotides align to TRBD1. The CDR3 runs to 13 residues. Per germline, CDR1 SQVTM and CDR2 ANQGSEA. With V trimmed by 7 bases and J by 6 bases, 8 bases remained unmatched. The CDR3 bases are TGCAGCGCACGACAGGGGGCGATTCCTGAAGCTTTCTTT. This sequence encodes CSARQGAIPEAFF. The variable domain in full, completed from reference TRBV29-1 and TRBJ1-1, reads SAVISQKPSRDICQRGTSLTIQCQVDSQVTMMFWYRQQPGQSLTLIATANQGSEATYESGFVIDKFPISRPNLTFSTLTVSNMSPEDSSIYLCSARQGAIPEAFFGQGTRLTVV.

The chain joins TRBV2 to TRBJ1-4; no definite D call. Germline loops: CDR1 SNHLY, CDR2 FYNNEI. Trimming shortened V by 7 bases and J by 8 bases, and 20 bases separated the two germline ends. CDR3 length: 15 residues. CDR3 in amino acids: CASKIRVALGEKLFF. CDR3 coding DNA: TGTGCCAGCAAAATTCGGGTCGCCTTGGGGGAAAAACTGTTTTTT.

The chain employs TRBV7-3 and TRBJ2-3, with 10 bases fitting TRBD2. Germline CDR1 and CDR2: SGHTA and FQGTGA. The ends lost 0 bases at V and 2 bases at J; junction bases unmatched: 5. The CDR3 is made up of 17 amino acids. CDR3 in amino acids: CASSLTRLAGDTDTQYF. CDR3 in DNA: TGTGCCAGCAGCTTAACTAGACTAGCGGGCGACACAGATACGCAGTATTTT.

This chain uses TRBV30 with TRBJ2-7; weak D call: TRBD1 (5 bases). This CDR3 has 14 residues. The germline V and J ends were trimmed by 4 bases and 3 bases, with 16 bases remaining between them. CDR1 GTSNPN and CDR2 SVGIG come from the germline V gene (reference sequence). This CDR3 reads CAWNQGSWFYEQYF. The CDR3 DNA reads TGTGCCTGGAACCAGGGCTCGTGGTTCTACGAGCAGTACTTC.

V gene TRBV20-1 combines with J gene TRBJ2-7; D remains ambiguous. Trimming shortened V by 0 bases and J by 3 bases, and 6 bases separated the two germline ends. Germline loops: CDR1 DFQATT, CDR2 SNEGSKA (reference sequence). The CDR3 runs 12 residues. CDR3 in DNA: TGCAGTGCTAGAGATGGTAACTACGAGCAGTACTTC. Its protein is CSARDGNYEQYF.

This chain links TRBV11-2 with TRBJ2-1; tentatively, D is TRBD1 (5 bases). The germline V and J ends were trimmed by 1 base and 6 bases, with 13 bases remaining between them. The germline gives CDR1 SGHAT, CDR2 FQNNGV. The CDR3 extends over 15 amino acids. Here the CDR3 reads CASSLVSGNPNEQFF. DNA for the CDR3: TGTGCCAGCAGCTTAGTATCAGGGAACCCCAATGAGCAGTTCTTC.

The chain combines TRBV4-1 with TRBJ2-4; TRBD1 matches 10 bases. The V gene's germline CDR1 is MGHRA and CDR2 YSYEKL. This CDR3 is built from 16 residues. Unmatched junction bases numbered 6, after V lost 0 bases and J lost 7 bases. CDR3 sequence: CASSQDWGQGQNIQYF. Here the CDR3 DNA reads TGCGCCAGCAGCCAAGATTGGGGACAGGGGCAGAACATTCAGTACTTC.

The chain couples TRBV7-2 to TRBJ2-5; 10 nucleotides agree with TRBD2. The CDR3 is 15 residues long. With V trimmed by 5 bases and J by 5 bases, 8 bases remained unmatched. CDR1 is SGHTA and CDR2 is FQGNSA in the germline V gene. This CDR3 reads CASSQPGLARETQYF. The CDR3 nucleotides are TGTGCCAGCAGCCAACCGGGACTAGCGCGGGAGACCCAGTACTTC.

V gene TRBV5-1 combines with J gene TRBJ2-7; a weak D match, TRBD1 (5 bases). The CDR3 loop spans 15 amino acids. V lost 2 bases and J 5 bases, leaving 17 bases between the germline ends. The V gene's germline CDR1 is SGHRS and CDR2 YFSETQ. CDR3 sequence (DNA): TGCGCCAGCAGCTTCCCAGGGCCCCCTTTGGACGAGCAGTACTTC. Residues: CASSFPGPPLDEQYF.

The chain uses TRBV19 and TRBJ2-1; no definite D call. The CDR3 loop spans 17 amino acids. Germline V lookup: CDR1 LNHDA, CDR2 SQIVND (reference sequence). The V end lost 2 bases, the J end lost 2 bases, and 16 bases lay between the germline ends. The CDR3 DNA sequence: TGTGCCAGTAGTATATCTAGTTTAGGGCCCCCCTACAATGAGCAGTTCTTC. Its translation: CASSISSLGPPYNEQFF.

Concerning this clonotype itself: A read error may produce the germline difference seen at one junction end. The chain couples TRBV5-1 to TRBJ2-6, with D unresolved. CDR1 is SGHRS, CDR2 YFSETQ, per germline. There are 15 residues in the CDR3. CDR3 sequence: CASSSRGPGTNVLTF. The CDR3 coding sequence is TGCGCCAGCAGCTCGCGTGGTCCTGGGACCAACGTCCTGACTTTC. Full variable domain (missing parts from reference TRBV5-1 and TRBJ2-6): KAGVTQTPRYLIKTRGQQVTLSCSPISGHRSVSWYQQTPGQGLQFLFEYFSETQRNKGNFPGRFSGRQFSNSRSEMNVSTLELGDSALYLCASSSRGPGTNVLTFGAGSRLTVL.

This sequence joins TRBV6-5 and TRBJ2-1; 7 positions agree with TRBD2. The length of the CDR3 is 14 residues. CDR1 is MNHEY and CDR2 is SVGAGI in the germline V gene. J gave up 6 bases and V 7 bases, and 9 bases lay outside the gene matches. Here the CDR3 reads CASNPASGINEQFF. CDR3 sequence (DNA): TGTGCCAGCAATCCCGCTAGCGGCATCAATGAGCAGTTCTTC.

The rearrangement joins TRBV18 to TRBJ2-1; D is unresolved. Trimming removed 5 bases from V and 7 bases from J, with 21 bases in between. Germline V gene lookup returns CDR1 KGHSH and CDR2 LQKENI. The CDR3 totals 16 residues. The CDR3 here is CASSATVQVGTNEQFF. The CDR3 coding sequence is TGTGCCAGCTCAGCCACCGTCCAGGTGGGTACGAATGAGCAGTTCTTC.

The gene calls are TRBV29-1 and TRBJ2-5, with a weak D call TRBD2 (6 bases). The CDR3 covers 12 residues. V lost 6 bases and J lost 6, with 14 bases in between. The V gene's germline CDR1 is SQVTM and CDR2 ANQGSEA. The CDR3 reads CSVRDLLKTQYF. CDR3 coding DNA: TGCAGCGTCCGGGACTTACTGAAGACCCAGTACTTC.

The chain is built from TRBV30 and TRBJ2-3; TRBD2 might be the D (7 bases). This CDR3 is built from 15 residues. V gave up 0 bases and J gave up 3 bases, with 13 bases separating them. The germline gives CDR1 GTSNPN, CDR2 SVGIG (reference sequence). CDR3 nucleotides: TGTGCCTGGAGTGTACATCGGGGGGCAACAGATACGCAGTATTTT. This gives the protein CAWSVHRGATDTQYF.

CDR3 sequence reads: CASSAAGGVYNEQFF. The CDR3 DNA reads TGTGCCAGCAGCGCGGCGGGGGGAGTCTACAATGAGCAGTTCTTC. The chain recombines TRBV9 with TRBJ2-1; the match to TRBD2 covers 8 bases. Germline V gives CDR1 SGDLS, CDR2 YYNGEE. The length of the CDR3 is 15 residues. The junction had 5 bases not matched to a gene; V was cut back by 3 bases and J by 3 bases.

The J gene is TRBJ2-2, the V gene TRBV5-1, with 8 bases that match TRBD1. CDR3 size: 18 residues. J gave up 2 bases and V 3 bases, and 12 bases lay outside the gene matches. Germline CDR1 is SGHRS and CDR2 is YFSETQ. CDR3 nucleotides: TGCGCCAGCAGCTCTCAGGGGGCCCTCCTCTCCAACACCGGGGAGCTGTTTTTT. This sequence encodes CASSSQGALLSNTGELFF.

The gene calls are TRBV7-2 and TRBJ1-2, with TRBD1 matching 7 bases. The CDR3 covers 12 residues. Germline CDR1 SGHTA, CDR2 FQGNSA. The V segment lost 5 bases and the J segment 8 bases; nucleotides outside the gene matches: 5. This CDR3 reads CASSLRQGGYTF. The CDR3 DNA is TGTGCCAGCAGCCTGAGACAGGGAGGCTACACCTTC.

The chain is built from TRBV12-3 or TRBV12-4 and TRBJ2-1, with 8 bases that match TRBD1. V lost 6 bases, J lost 2 bases, and 6 bases stayed unmatched. The CDR3 consists of 15 residues. This CDR3 reads CASSLDRGAYNEQFF. In DNA form, the CDR3 reads TGTGCCAGCAGCCTCGACAGGGGAGCCTACAATGAGCAGTTCTTC.

This rearrangement joins TRBV5-1 to TRBJ2-2, with 9 bases fitting TRBD1. V trimming: 7 bases; J trimming: 5 bases; junction bases outside the gene matches: 9. CDR3 length: 15 amino acids. Germline V gene lookup returns CDR1 SGHRS and CDR2 YFSETQ. This CDR3 reads CASATGGFGTGELFF. CDR3 nucleotides: TGCGCCAGCGCGACAGGGGGATTCGGAACCGGGGAGCTGTTTTTT.

This clonotype was seen a single time. The chain has TRBV18 and TRBJ2-3; D gene unclear. CDR1 KGHSH and CDR2 LQKENI come from the germline V gene. V was trimmed by 6 bases and J by 9 bases, leaving 19 bases between them. The CDR3 contains 14 residues. CDR3 in DNA: TGTGCCAGCTCTCCGGTTAGCACGGGCCCCACGCAGTATTTT. Its translation is CASSPVSTGPTQYF.